The sequence of this T cell receptor (beta chain) was determined in a study of T cells after yellow fever vaccination. This clonotype was recorded at least ten times. Antigen unknown. Germline assignment: CDR1 SGHAT and CDR2 FQNNGV. Trimming left V 5 bases short and J 1 base short, with 6 bases between. This CDR3 region has 14 residues. Study outcomes and limitations: Though weaker, the secondary response peaked faster, on day 5 versus 15. In post-booster samples, most primary-vaccination clones reappeared (96% CD4, approximately 91% CD8). Repertoires obtained by FACS sorting could include abundant clonotypes that entered as contaminants from the bulk population.

It was through 5'RACE template switching that TCR cDNA was made, with a universal primer site and UMIs added. MiXCR, run by TCRdb on the 5' RACE reads, gives a single entry per CDR3 protein. The repertoire holds 300,000 to 400,000 distinct CDR3 sequences, with roughly 6.1% as singletons. The receptor's source is a man aged 30-40 years who received the YFV17D yellow fever vaccine. The specimen comprised PBMCs, sampled 5 days after the yellow fever booster vaccination. This chain links TRBV11-2 with TRBJ2-6; D gene ambiguous. The CDR3, as DNA: TGTGCCAGCAGCCCCGCTTCTGGGGCCAACGTCCTGACTTTC. Its protein product is CASSPASGANVLTF.